This T cell receptor beta chain was documented in a study of T-cell reconstitution after alpha-beta-depleted transplantation in children. Preparation of the TCRbeta library used unique molecular identifiers. TCRdb reanalysed the PCR reads using MiXCR and keeps one entry per CDR3 protein. The sample records roughly 100,000 distinct CDR3 sequences, 7% to 9% being singletons. The sample was PBMCs from the stem cell graft donor, taken from the stem cell graft. The origin of this receptor is a human donor who donated a stem cell graft to a child with congenital amegakaryocytic thrombocytopenia.

CDR3 protein: CASSLATAGLKISGYTF. Here the CDR3 DNA reads TGCGCCAGCAGCTTGGCCACCGCGGGGCTCAAGATTAGTGGCTACACCTTC. V and J are TRBV5-1 and TRBJ1-2; tentative D call: TRBD1 (5 bases). V was pared by 0 bases and J by 7 bases, with 22 bases between. The CDR3 is 17 residues long. CDR1 SGHRS and CDR2 YFSETQ come from the germline V gene. The variable domain in full, completed from reference TRBV5-1 and TRBJ1-2, reads KAGVTQTPRYLIKTRGQQVTLSCSPISGHRSVSWYQQTPGQGLQFLFEYFSETQRNKGNFPGRFSGRQFSNSRSEMNVSTLELGDSALYLCASSLATAGLKISGYTFGSGTRLTVV.